This is a list of T cell receptor beta chains from one sample in a study of cytomegalovirus exposure and HLA in healthy donors. The table came from immunoSEQ multiplex PCR; TCRdb's copy has only in-frame clones and leaves some out. This sample yields 100,000 or so clones, of which about 81% are seen a single time; roughly a tenth belongs to the top ten. The sequenced sample consisted of PBMCs. These TCRs come from a man between 50 and 59 years old in good health and CMV-seronegative. Both conserved end residues are part of each CDR3. A D gene is named only where the DNA matches it firmly. Rows give clone size only sometimes, using once, few, many, or a class for an expanded clone.

J gene | D gene | clone size | V gene | CDR3 protein | CDR3 DNA
TRBJ2-7 | - | - | TRBV6-6 | CASSYGLIGQYF | TGTGCCAGCAGTTACGGACTGATAGGGCAGTACTTC
TRBJ2-3 | TRBD1 | once | TRBV4-2 | CASSQGGQGAVDTQYF | TGTGCCAGCAGCCAAGGGGGCCAGGGGGCCGTAGATACGCAGTATTTT
TRBJ2-1 | TRBD2 | - | TRBV11-2 | CASSAGGNEQFF | TGTGCCAGTTCAGCGGGGGGGAATGAGCAGTTCTTC
TRBJ2-7 | - | - | TRBV27 | CATSVTGAYEQYF | TGTGCCACCTCTGTGACAGGCGCCTACGAGCAGTACTTC
TRBJ2-1 | - | once | TRBV4-1 | CASSLSHEQFF | TGCGCCAGCAGCCTGAGTCATGAGCAGTTCTTC
TRBJ2-1 | - | - | TRBV6-6 | CASSPSFGGDPEQFF | TGTGCCAGCAGCCCCTCATTTGGCGGGGACCCCGAGCAGTTCTTC
TRBJ2-5 | - | - | TRBV5-5 | CASSLGLGETQYF | TGTGCCAGCAGCCTGGGTCTCGGGGAGACCCAGTACTTC
TRBJ2-1 | - | - | TRBV15 | CATSPVRAPEQFF | TGTGCCACCAGCCCAGTGCGGGCGCCTGAGCAGTTCTTC
TRBJ2-5 | TRBD2 | - | TRBV5-1 | CASRKGAGTEETQYF | TGCGCCAGCAGGAAGGGAGCGGGGACCGAAGAGACCCAGTACTTC
TRBJ2-1 | TRBD1 | - | TRBV4-3 | CASSLGQDLRAGNEQFF | TGCGCCAGCAGCCTCGGACAGGACTTGAGGGCTGGCAATGAGCAGTTCTTC
TRBJ2-3 | TRBD2 | once | TRBV29-1 | CSVEKGLAGAGDTQYF | TGCAGCGTTGAAAAGGGACTAGCGGGAGCTGGGGATACGCAGTATTTT
TRBJ2-4 | TRBD2 | - | TRBV27 | CASSALLAGGPDIQYF | TGTGCCAGCAGTGCTCTACTAGCGGGAGGTCCAGACATTCAGTACTTC
TRBJ2-5 | - | - | TRBV20-1 | CSARGASQYF | TGCAGTGCTAGGGGGGCAAGCCAGTACTTC
TRBJ2-1 | TRBD1 | - | TRBV27 | CASTGQSNEQFF | TGTGCCAGCACGGGACAGAGCAATGAGCAGTTCTTC
TRBJ2-5 | TRBD2 | - | TRBV19 | CASSIGDGGYQETQYF | TGTGCCAGTAGTATAGGAGACGGGGGGTACCAAGAGACCCAGTACTTC
TRBJ2-1 | - | - | TRBV5-4 | CASSSKKDTYNEQFF | TGTGCCAGCAGCTCCAAAAAGGACACCTACAATGAGCAGTTCTTC
TRBJ2-1 | - | - | TRBV6-6 | CASINQGGGNEQFF | TGTGCCAGCATTAACCAGGGAGGGGGCAATGAGCAGTTCTTC
TRBJ1-1 | - | - | TRBV7-7 | CASSQDWNTEAFF | TGTGCTAGCAGCCAAGACTGGAACACTGAAGCTTTCTTT
TRBJ2-6 | TRBD2 | - | TRBV2 | CASSDTSGGPAGANVLTF | TGTGCCAGCAGTGATACTAGCGGGGGCCCCGCTGGGGCCAACGTCCTGACTTTC
TRBJ2-1 | TRBD1 | - | TRBV18 | CASSLDRGANEQFF | TGTGCCAGCTCACTCGACAGGGGAGCCAATGAGCAGTTCTTC
TRBJ2-7 | TRBD1 | - | TRBV27 | CASGLDRGYEQYF | TGTGCCAGCGGTCTTGACAGGGGCTACGAGCAGTACTTC
TRBJ1-5 | - | - | TRBV30 | CATSTEADQPQHF | TGTGCCACCTCCACAGAAGCCGATCAGCCCCAGCATTTT
TRBJ1-4 | - | few | TRBV23-1 | CASSTNPGVVYEKLFF | TGCGCCAGCTCCACTAACCCGGGGGTGGTGTATGAAAAACTGTTTTTT
TRBJ1-4 | - | few | TRBV6-6 | CASSTNPTTNEKLFF | TGTGCCAGCAGTACCAACCCTACAACTAATGAAAAACTGTTTTTT
TRBJ1-2 | - | - | TRBV30 | CAWSVGLGGVHYGYTF | TGTGCCTGGAGTGTGGGTTTGGGGGGAGTACACTATGGCTACACCTTC
TRBJ2-1 | - | - | TRBV6-1 | CASAPPGRTYNEQFF | TGTGCCAGCGCCCCTCCGGGTAGGACATACAATGAGCAGTTCTTC
TRBJ2-1 | TRBD2 | once | TRBV18 | CASSPLGTSGVHNEQFF | TGTGCCAGCTCACCACTCGGGACTAGCGGGGTCCATAATGAGCAGTTCTTC
TRBJ1-1 | TRBD1 | - | TRBV12-5 | CASGLPATGGTNTEAFF | TGTGCTAGTGGTTTGCCAGCAACAGGGGGAACGAACACTGAAGCTTTCTTT
TRBJ1-5 | - | - | TRBV28 | CASSFNQDSNQPQHF | TGTGCCAGCAGTTTCAACCAGGATAGCAATCAGCCCCAGCATTTT
TRBJ1-5 | - | few | TRBV30 | CAWSRRNNQPQHF | TGTGCCTGGAGTCGGAGGAACAATCAGCCCCAGCATTTT
TRBJ1-5 | - | - | TRBV7-2 | CASSSEIGIDQPQHF | TGTGCCAGCAGCTCCGAAATCGGTATAGATCAGCCCCAGCATTTT
TRBJ1-1 | - | - | TRBV7-9 | CASIPGGLNTEAFF | TGTGCCAGCATCCCGGGGGGCTTGAACACTGAAGCTTTCTTT
TRBJ2-7 | TRBD1 | - | TRBV29-1 | CSVPRSAQGAYDEQYF | TGCAGCGTCCCTAGATCGGCACAGGGGGCGTACGACGAGCAGTACTTC
TRBJ2-1 | TRBD2 | - | TRBV28 | CASSYRGSSYNEQFF | TGTGCCAGCAGTTATCGCGGGAGCTCCTACAATGAGCAGTTCTTC
TRBJ1-1 | - | - | TRBV7-8 | CASSPRGVGRNTEAFF | TGTGCCAGCAGCCCGAGAGGAGTAGGGAGGAACACTGAAGCTTTCTTT
TRBJ1-6 | - | - | TRBV6-1 | CASSYREWNSPLHF | TGTGCCAGCAGTTATAGGGAGTGGAATTCACCCCTCCACTTT
TRBJ2-1 | - | few | TRBV30 | CAWSKDSSYNEQFF | TGTGCCTGGAGTAAGGACTCTTCCTACAATGAGCAGTTCTTC
TRBJ1-1 | - | - | TRBV7-9 | CASSLGVGGALDEASF | TGTGCCAGCAGCTTAGGGGTTGGTGGGGCTTTGGATGAAGCTTCCTTT
TRBJ1-1 | TRBD1 | - | TRBV29-1 | CSVRDREVTEAFF | TGCAGCGTCAGGGACAGGGAAGTGACTGAAGCTTTCTTT
TRBJ2-7 | - | - | TRBV20-1 | CSAPTHYEQYF | TGCAGTGCCCCGACTCACTACGAGCAGTACTTC
TRBJ2-5 | TRBD2 | - | TRBV2 | CASSDGTSGGAAQYF | TGTGCCAGCAGTGACGGGACTAGCGGGGGGGCGGCCCAGTACTTC
TRBJ2-3 | - | - | TRBV7-6 | CASRIGVGTDTQYF | TGTGCCAGCAGAATAGGGGTGGGCACAGATACGCAGTATTTT
TRBJ1-2 | TRBD1 | once | TRBV7-2 | CASRQGQGHYGYTF | TGTGCCAGCAGACAGGGACAGGGCCACTATGGCTACACCTTC
TRBJ1-5 | - | - | TRBV7-8 | CASSFPDQPQHF | TGTGCCAGCAGCTTCCCCGATCAGCCCCAGCATTTT
TRBJ1-1 | - | - | TRBV7-9 | CSSINLGGGGNTEAFF | TGTTCCAGCATCAATCTCGGAGGGGGGGGGAACACTGAAGCTTTCTTT
TRBJ2-5 | - | - | TRBV7-6 | CASSLGRGFQETQYF | TGTGCCAGCAGCTTAGGCCGGGGATTCCAAGAGACCCAGTACTTC
TRBJ1-4 | TRBD1 | - | TRBV30 | CAWSVLRDRGRRSNFEKLFF | TGTGCCTGGAGTGTTCTACGGGACAGGGGGCGAAGGAGTAACTTCGAAAAACTGTTTTTT
TRBJ2-1 | - | - | TRBV9 | CASSENEGTGVYNEQFF | TGTGCCAGCAGCGAAAATGAGGGGACTGGGGTTTACAATGAGCAGTTCTTC
TRBJ1-5 | TRBD1 | - | TRBV5-1 | CASSLPRQGGQPQHF | TGCGCCAGCAGCCTACCTAGACAGGGAGGTCAGCCCCAGCATTTT
TRBJ1-5 | - | - | TRBV4-1 | CASSQDMFQPQHF | TGCGCCAGCAGCCAAGATATGTTTCAGCCCCAGCATTTT
TRBJ2-1 | - | - | TRBV9 | CASSVQRGDNEQFF | TGTGCCAGCAGCGTACAGCGAGGAGACAATGAGCAGTTCTTC
TRBJ1-3 | - | - | TRBV4-1 | CASSPTFPRGAGNTIYF | TGCGCCAGCAGCCCAACCTTCCCCCGGGGGGCTGGAAACACCATATATTTT
TRBJ2-7 | - | once | TRBV15 | CATSRQRDITYEQYF | TGTGCCACCAGCAGACAACGGGACATCACCTACGAGCAGTACTTC
TRBJ2-1 | - | - | TRBV5-1 | CASSAEGGAYNEQFF | TGCGCCAGCAGCGCCGAGGGAGGAGCATACAATGAGCAGTTCTTC
TRBJ1-3 | - | once | TRBV6-1 | CASSIRFGNTIYF | TGTGCCAGCAGTATCCGGTTTGGAAACACCATATATTTT